The present entry profiles one TCR beta chain with its context. While infection was still active, Seattle patients were enrolled and then followed longitudinally. This record comes from a study of blood T cell repertoires in COVID-19. About the study: Sites across the United States, Italy and Spain contributed samples from acute and convalescent COVID-19. PBMCs, B-cell-depleted T cells, or T cells provided the cDNA or gDNA that made up the material.

As originally analysed: By means of reference gene primer amplification, nucleated cell counts were estimated. The assay was immunoSEQ multiplex PCR, and TCRdb's table has in-frame clones only and misses some. The V and J calls and clone size come from that table; D and trimming were worked out from the DNA. Of about 240,000 clones listed, 81% are singletons. The TCR sequence derives from a woman older than 75 with COVID-19, enrolled during active disease. The specimen was peripheral blood.

Here the CDR3 reads CASSGDSIGYGYTF. The CDR3 bases are TGTGCCAGCAGCGGGGACAGTATCGGCTATGGCTACACCTTC. The gene calls are TRBV9 and TRBJ1-2; 7 bases are a match to TRBD1. Per the germline V gene, CDR1 is SGDLS and CDR2 is YYNGEE. The CDR3 consists of 14 residues. V was clipped by 3 bases and J by 4 bases; unmatched bases: 6.